The 9 T cell receptor beta chains below come from one sample, sequenced in a study of cytomegalovirus exposure and HLA in healthy donors. PCR amplification relied on 60 Vbeta primers (plus 13 Jbeta primers). The repertoire was sequenced with immunoSEQ multiplex PCR; TCRdb's copy has only in-frame clones and lacks some. The profile shows over 120,000 clones, around 80% of them singletons. The sample was PBMCs. Receptors were obtained from a female donor in good health and CMV-seronegative.

V usage is TRBV2 and J usage is TRBJ1-4; D call uncertain. Per the germline V gene, CDR1 is SNHLY and CDR2 is FYNNEI. V lost 8 bases to trimming and J lost 4 bases, with 8 bases between them. This CDR3 contains 12 residues. CDR3 residues: CASAQRNEKLFF. CDR3 DNA sequence: TGTGCCAGCGCCCAGCGTAATGAAAAACTGTTTTTT.

V and J are TRBV29-1 and TRBJ1-3; D unresolved. This CDR3 spans 14 amino acids. Germline values: CDR1 SQVTM, CDR2 ANQGSEA. V lost 0 bases to trimming and J lost 2 bases, with 8 bases between them. This chain's CDR3 is CSVEDPRAGNTIYF. CDR3 bases: TGCAGCGTTGAAGACCCGAGGGCTGGAAACACCATATATTTT.

This clone was counted a few times. V usage is TRBV6-1 and J usage is TRBJ1-5; TRBD1 matches at 10 bases. V dropped 6 bases and J dropped 7; count of bases not matched to a gene: 6. The CDR3 length is 14 residues. CDR1 and CDR2 (germline): MNHNS, SASEGT. The CDR3: CASSSWDRGQPQHF. CDR3 nucleotide sequence: TGTGCCAGCAGCTCATGGGACAGGGGCCAGCCCCAGCATTTT.

Notes on this clone: Mismatch with germline at one junction end may stem from a read error. The gene calls are TRBV7-9 and TRBJ1-3; D gene ambiguous. This CDR3 spans 12 amino acids. In germline, CDR1 is SEHNR, CDR2 FQNEAQ (reference sequence). CDR3 in amino acids: CSSSFVPNTIYF. The CDR3 DNA reads TGTTCCAGCAGCTTCGTCCCAAACACCATATATTTT.

The V call is TRBV4-2, the J call TRBJ2-4, with 8 bases aligning to TRBD2. V lost 4 bases and J lost 7; bases outside the gene matches: 12. Germline values: CDR1 LGHNA, CDR2 YNFKEQ. This CDR3 has 16 residues. CDR3 DNA: TGTGCCAGCAGCCTAAGCGGGAGTACAGGAGGGAACATTCAGTACTTC. This encodes CASSLSGSTGGNIQYF.

The V gene is TRBV7-8, the J gene TRBJ1-1; D perhaps matches TRBD1 (6 bases). In germline, CDR1 is SGHVS, CDR2 FQNEAQ. The ends were cut back, 4 bases at V and 1 base at J, with 10 bases in the middle. The CDR3 is 14 amino acids. CDR3 in DNA: TGTGCCAGCAGCTCCCGGACAGCGAACACTGAAGCTTTCTTT. This gives the protein CASSSRTANTEAFF. The variable domain in full, with the rest retrieved from reference TRBV7-8 and TRBJ1-1, is GAGVSQSPRYKVAKRGQDVALRCDPISGHVSLFWYQQALGQGPEFLTYFQNEAQLDKSGLPSDRFFAERPEGSVSTLKIQRTQQEDSAVYLCASSSRTANTEAFFGQGTRLTVV.

The rearrangement joins TRBV27 to TRBJ2-7; D call uncertain. Trimming pared 6 bases from V and 7 bases from J, leaving 10 bases between. The CDR3 sequence is 11 residues long. Germline lookup yields CDR1 MNHEY and CDR2 SMNVEV (reference sequence). This CDR3 reads CASRNTNEQYF. CDR3 sequence (DNA): TGTGCCAGCAGGAACACCAATGAGCAGTACTTC.

Comments on this clone: The junction shows a germline mismatch at one end, possibly a read error. The chain links TRBV28 to TRBJ1-2, with D possibly being TRBD1 (6 bases). The CDR3 runs to 16 residues. CDR1 and CDR2 from the germline V gene are MDHEN and SYDVKM. CDR3 sequence reads: CASRPPQRRGGYGYPF. The CDR3 region has the DNA TGTGCCAGCAGACCCCCTCAGCGCAGGGGCGGTTATGGCTACCCCTTC.

V gene TRBV9 combines with J gene TRBJ2-1; D is perhaps TRBD2 (5 bases). This CDR3 has 16 residues. V was shortened by 0 bases and J by 12 bases, with 22 bases between the two germline ends. Germline V lookup: CDR1 SGDLS, CDR2 YYNGEE. The CDR3 loop reads CASSVDPGSSHLAQFF. DNA for the CDR3: TGTGCCAGCAGCGTAGACCCCGGGTCTAGCCACTTGGCGCAGTTCTTC.